The 13 T cell receptor beta chains given below trace back to one sample, sequenced in a study of neurological immune-mediated disorders. TCRdb used MiXCR to reprocess the 5' RACE reads, holding one entry per CDR3 protein. The sample shows under 90,000 distinct CDR3 sequences, under 4.5% of them seen only once. Material: PBMCs. The source is a woman aged 50 to 60 with multiple sclerosis.

This clonotype was detected many times. The chain couples TRBV9 to TRBJ2-3, with 8 bases matching TRBD2. This CDR3 is 16 amino acids long. Per germline, CDR1 SGDLS and CDR2 YYNGEE. V gave up 3 bases and J gave up 7 bases; unmatched junction bases: 13. The CDR3 DNA follows: TGTGCCAGCAGCGAGGGGCGGGTTAGCGGGGACTATACGCAGTATTTT. Protein sequence: CASSEGRVSGDYTQYF.

This clonotype has a count of ten or more. The chain combines TRBV7-2 with TRBJ1-5, with 10 bases aligning to TRBD1. The CDR3 consists of 16 residues. Germline V gives CDR1 SGHTA, CDR2 FQGNSA. The V segment lost 2 bases and the J segment 6 bases; nucleotides outside the gene matches: 7. This CDR3 is CASSLKTGGLVQPQHF. The CDR3 DNA reads TGTGCCAGCAGCTTAAAGACAGGGGGCTTGGTTCAGCCCCAGCATTTT.

In this sample, this clonotype turned up many times. This CDR3 is CAPGGNTEAFF. The DNA for the CDR3 is TGTGCCCCTGGGGGGAACACTGAAGCTTTCTTT. J is TRBJ1-1 and V is TRBV25-1, with D possibly TRBD1 on 5 matching bases. V lost 11 bases to trimming and J lost 1 base, with 8 bases between them. There are 11 residues in the CDR3. CDR1 MGHDK and CDR2 SYGVNS come from the germline V gene.

This clonotype was observed a few times. This rearrangement joins TRBV27 to TRBJ2-3, with 7 bases that match TRBD1. V shed 6 bases and J 8 bases; nucleotides not matched to a gene: 14. Germline V lookup: CDR1 MNHEY, CDR2 SMNVEV (reference sequence). The CDR3 runs to 15 residues. The CDR3 spells CASSFTGTAGGTQYF. The CDR3 DNA is TGTGCCAGCAGCTTCACCGGGACAGCTGGCGGTACGCAGTATTTT.

This clonotype was detected a few times. The chain recombines TRBV29-1 with TRBJ1-5; maybe TRBD1 (5 bases). Per the germline V gene, CDR1 is SQVTM and CDR2 is ANQGSEA. The CDR3 spans 13 residues. The ends were cut back, 6 bases at V and 0 bases at J, with 9 bases in the middle. The CDR3 DNA follows: TGCAGCGTGAGACAGAATAGCAATCAGCCCCAGCATTTT. It translates to CSVRQNSNQPQHF. The full variable domain, completed using reference TRBV29-1 and TRBJ1-5, is SAVISQKPSRDICQRGTSLTIQCQVDSQVTMMFWYRQQPGQSLTLIATANQGSEATYESGFVIDKFPISRPNLTFSTLTVSNMSPEDSSIYLCSVRQNSNQPQHFGDGTRLSIL.

The chain carries TRBV6-5 and TRBJ2-7; 7 bases fit TRBD1. This CDR3 is 13 amino acids long. Germline V CDR1 and CDR2: MNHEY, SVGAGI. J lost 7 bases, V lost 6 bases, and 9 bases had no gene match. The DNA for the CDR3 is TGTGCCAGCAGGAAGACAGGGTTTAATGAGCAGTACTTC. It yields the protein CASRKTGFNEQYF.

This clonotype was seen many times. The chain recombines TRBV5-1 with TRBJ1-1; no reliable D call. V lost 0 bases and J 4 bases, leaving 7 bases between the germline ends. The CDR3 is 13 amino acids. Germline lookup yields CDR1 SGHRS and CDR2 YFSETQ. CDR3 in DNA: TGCGCCAGCAGCTTGGTTCGGGGCACTGAAGCTTTCTTT. Translating gives CASSLVRGTEAFF.

Ten or more counts support this clonotype. This chain uses TRBV12-3 or TRBV12-4 with TRBJ2-2; D unresolved. V shed 3 bases and J shed 0 bases, with 2 bases lying between them. CDR3 length: 13 residues. DNA of the CDR3: TGTGCCAGCAGTTTTGCGAACACCGGGGAGCTGTTTTTT. This sequence encodes CASSFANTGELFF.

On this clonotype: One end of the junction fails to match germline, which may point to a read error. The CDR3 nucleotides read TGCCCCAGCAGCTCCGGACAGGGGATAGATACGCAGTATTTT. This gives the protein CPSSSGQGIDTQYF. The gene calls are TRBV5-1 and TRBJ2-3, with 9 bases lining up with TRBD1. The V gene's germline CDR1 is SGHRS and CDR2 YFSETQ. The CDR3 has 14 residues.

This clonotype appeared many times. The J gene is TRBJ2-7, the V gene TRBV12-3 or TRBV12-4, with TRBD1 matching over 8 bases. The CDR3 runs to 14 residues. Trimming cost V 7 bases and J 2 bases; bases outside gene matches: 7. The CDR3 DNA reads TGTGCCAGCAATGGACAGGGTTCGCCCTACGAGCAGTACTTC. It encodes CASNGQGSPYEQYF.

This clonotype was counted ten times or more. The chain has TRBV12-3 or TRBV12-4 and TRBJ1-1; tentative D call: TRBD1 (5 bases). The CDR3 is made up of 11 amino acids. Between the trimmed V and J ends, which lost 7 bases and 8 bases, there was a span of 11 bases. The CDR3 sequence: CASTPWGEAFF. For the CDR3, the DNA is TGTGCCAGCACCCCCTGGGGGGAAGCTTTCTTT.

This clonotype was counted ten times or more. This rearrangement joins TRBV27 to TRBJ1-2; D is unresolved. Germline V gene data show CDR1 as MNHEY and CDR2 as SMNVEV (reference sequence). The ends were cut back, 6 bases at V and 3 bases at J, with 14 bases in the middle. There are 14 residues in the CDR3. The CDR3 reads CASSRFSGDYGYTF. The CDR3 coding sequence is TGTGCCAGCAGCCGATTTTCCGGGGACTATGGCTACACCTTC.

This clonotype was recorded many times. The CDR3 spells CAIKSGYGDTDTQYF. In DNA form, the CDR3 reads TGTGCCATCAAATCCGGGTATGGGGACACAGATACGCAGTATTTT. J is TRBJ2-3 and V is TRBV10-3; D not resolved. The germline V and J ends were trimmed by 7 bases and 2 bases, with 16 bases remaining between them. This CDR3 is 15 amino acids long. Germline V gene lookup returns CDR1 ENHRY and CDR2 SYGVKD.